This TCR beta chain is from a study of cytomegalovirus exposure and HLA in healthy donors. Broader study findings: TCR beta V segments were, for the most part, productive about 87% or about 30% of the time in an earlier analysis. In a later analysis, common viral pathogens appeared linked to several of the most significant clusters.

This PCR relied on a set of 60 Vbeta primers and 13 Jbeta primers. Clones were read by immunoSEQ multiplex PCR, and TCRdb kept only the in-frame ones, dropping some. The sample's table shows 200,000 to 250,000 clones. The CDR3 is 14 residues long. V lost 6 bases and J lost 4, with 13 bases in between. Germline CDR1 is WSHSY and CDR2 is SAAADI. Worth noting for this clone: The antigen remains undetermined.

Though probably carrying unrecorded immune exposures, donors were nominally healthy at sampling. This TCR was recovered from a girl aged 2-10 years in good health and CMV-seropositive. The chain uses TRBV10-2 and TRBJ2-1; D gene ambiguous. Input material: PBMCs. The CDR3 DNA sequence: TGCGCCAGCAGCCCTAGTCTATATTACAATGAGCAGTTCTTC. It encodes CASSPSLYYNEQFF.